The source of this T cell receptor beta chain is a study of Ad26.COV2.S vaccination and SARS-CoV-2 variants. Data came from immunoSEQ multiplex PCR; TCRdb stores just in-frame clones and leaves some out. The sample holds some 340,000 clones, more than 70% seen once. Treatment here: roughly 18 received Ad26.COV2.S at low or high dose, single or two shots; 5 received placebo; per-sample allocation not given. After the first vaccine or placebo injection, samples were drawn on day 63. This clonotype was obtained from a person aged 18-60 years who received the Ad26.COV2.S COVID-19 vaccine or a placebo. The source was peripheral blood, collected in a trial of Ad26.COV2.S vaccine versus placebo.

CDR3 protein: CSVEAAGYEQYF. In DNA form, the CDR3 reads TGCAGCGTTGAAGCGGCGGGCTACGAGCAGTACTTC. The chain uses TRBV29-1 and TRBJ2-7; the D gene is possibly TRBD2 (5 bases). V lost 1 base, J lost 3 bases, and 7 bases lay in between. Germline V CDR1 and CDR2: SQVTM, ANQGSEA. CDR3 length equals 12 residues.